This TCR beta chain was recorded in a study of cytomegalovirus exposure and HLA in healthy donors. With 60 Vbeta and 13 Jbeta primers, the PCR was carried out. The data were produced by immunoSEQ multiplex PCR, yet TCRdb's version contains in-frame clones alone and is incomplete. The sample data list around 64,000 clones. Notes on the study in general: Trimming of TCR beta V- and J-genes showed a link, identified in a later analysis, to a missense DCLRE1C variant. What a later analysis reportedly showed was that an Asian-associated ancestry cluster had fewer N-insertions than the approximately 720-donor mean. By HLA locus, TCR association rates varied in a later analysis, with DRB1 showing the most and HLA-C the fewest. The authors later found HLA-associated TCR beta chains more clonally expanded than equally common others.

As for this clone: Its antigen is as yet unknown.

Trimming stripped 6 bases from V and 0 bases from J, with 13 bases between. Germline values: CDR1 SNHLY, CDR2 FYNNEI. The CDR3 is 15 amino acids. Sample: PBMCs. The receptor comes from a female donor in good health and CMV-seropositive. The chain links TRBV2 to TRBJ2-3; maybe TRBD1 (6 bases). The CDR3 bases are TGTGCCAGCAGACTTCAGGGGCTGAGCACAGATACGCAGTATTTT. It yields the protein CASRLQGLSTDTQYF.